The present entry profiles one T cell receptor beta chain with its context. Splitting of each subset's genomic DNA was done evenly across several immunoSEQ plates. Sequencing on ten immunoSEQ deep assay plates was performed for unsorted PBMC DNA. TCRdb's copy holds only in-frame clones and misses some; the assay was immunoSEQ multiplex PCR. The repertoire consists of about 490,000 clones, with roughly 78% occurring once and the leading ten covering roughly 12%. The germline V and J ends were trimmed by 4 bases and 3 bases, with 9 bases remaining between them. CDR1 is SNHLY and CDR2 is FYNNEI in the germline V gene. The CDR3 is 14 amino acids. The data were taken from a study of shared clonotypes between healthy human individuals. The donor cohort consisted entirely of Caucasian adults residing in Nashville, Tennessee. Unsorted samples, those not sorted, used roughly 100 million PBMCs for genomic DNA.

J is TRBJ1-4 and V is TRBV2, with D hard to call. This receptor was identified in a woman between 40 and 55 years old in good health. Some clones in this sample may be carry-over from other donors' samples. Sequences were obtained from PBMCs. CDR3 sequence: CASSVRGANEKLFF. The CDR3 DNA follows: TGTGCCAGCAGTGTCCGCGGAGCTAATGAAAAACTGTTTTTT.